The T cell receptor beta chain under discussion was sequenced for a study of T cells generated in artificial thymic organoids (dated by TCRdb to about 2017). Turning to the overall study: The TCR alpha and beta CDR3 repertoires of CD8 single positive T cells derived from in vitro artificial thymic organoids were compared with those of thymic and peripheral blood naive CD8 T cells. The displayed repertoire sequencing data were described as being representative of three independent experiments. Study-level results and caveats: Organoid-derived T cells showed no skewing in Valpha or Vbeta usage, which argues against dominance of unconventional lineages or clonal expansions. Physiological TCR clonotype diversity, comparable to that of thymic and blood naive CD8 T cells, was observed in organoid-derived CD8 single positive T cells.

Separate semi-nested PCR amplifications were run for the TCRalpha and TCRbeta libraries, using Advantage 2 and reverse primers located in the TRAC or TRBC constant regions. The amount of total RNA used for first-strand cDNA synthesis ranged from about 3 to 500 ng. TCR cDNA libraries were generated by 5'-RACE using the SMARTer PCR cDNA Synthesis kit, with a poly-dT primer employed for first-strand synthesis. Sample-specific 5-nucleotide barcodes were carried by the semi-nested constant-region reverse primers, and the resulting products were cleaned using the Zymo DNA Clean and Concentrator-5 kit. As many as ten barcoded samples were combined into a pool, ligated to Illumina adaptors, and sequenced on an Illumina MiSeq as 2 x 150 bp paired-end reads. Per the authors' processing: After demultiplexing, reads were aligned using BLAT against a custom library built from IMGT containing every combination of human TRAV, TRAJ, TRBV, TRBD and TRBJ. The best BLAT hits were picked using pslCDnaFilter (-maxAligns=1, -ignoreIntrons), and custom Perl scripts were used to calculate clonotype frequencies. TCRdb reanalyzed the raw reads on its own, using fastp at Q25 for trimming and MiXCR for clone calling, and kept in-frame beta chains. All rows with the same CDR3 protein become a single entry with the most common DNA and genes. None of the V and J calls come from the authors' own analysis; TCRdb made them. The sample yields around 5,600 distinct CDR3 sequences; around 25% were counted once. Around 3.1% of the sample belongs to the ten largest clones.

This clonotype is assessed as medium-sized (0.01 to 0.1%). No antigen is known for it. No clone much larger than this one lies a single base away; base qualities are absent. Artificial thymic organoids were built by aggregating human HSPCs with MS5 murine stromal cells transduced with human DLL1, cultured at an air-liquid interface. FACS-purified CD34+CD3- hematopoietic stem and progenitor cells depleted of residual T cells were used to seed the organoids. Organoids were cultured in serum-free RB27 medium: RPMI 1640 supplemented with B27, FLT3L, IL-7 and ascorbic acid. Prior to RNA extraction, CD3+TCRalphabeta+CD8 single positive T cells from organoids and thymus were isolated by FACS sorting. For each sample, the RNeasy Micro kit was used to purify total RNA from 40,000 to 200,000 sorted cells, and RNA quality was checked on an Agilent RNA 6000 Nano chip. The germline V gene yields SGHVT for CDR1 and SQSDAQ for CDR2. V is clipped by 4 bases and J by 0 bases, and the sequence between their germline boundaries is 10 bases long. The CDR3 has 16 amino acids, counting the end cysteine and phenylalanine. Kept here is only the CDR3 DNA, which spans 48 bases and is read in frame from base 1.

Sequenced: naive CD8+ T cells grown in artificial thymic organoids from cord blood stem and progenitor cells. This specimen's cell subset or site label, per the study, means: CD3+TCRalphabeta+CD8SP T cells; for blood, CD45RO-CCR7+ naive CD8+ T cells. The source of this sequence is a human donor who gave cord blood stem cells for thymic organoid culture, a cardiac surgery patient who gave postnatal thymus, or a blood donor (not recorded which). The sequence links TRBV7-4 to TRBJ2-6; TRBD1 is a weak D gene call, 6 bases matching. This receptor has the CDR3 CASSSPDSSGANVLTF. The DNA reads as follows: TGTGCCAGCAGCTCCCCGGACAGCTCTGGGGCCAACGTCCTGACTTTC.